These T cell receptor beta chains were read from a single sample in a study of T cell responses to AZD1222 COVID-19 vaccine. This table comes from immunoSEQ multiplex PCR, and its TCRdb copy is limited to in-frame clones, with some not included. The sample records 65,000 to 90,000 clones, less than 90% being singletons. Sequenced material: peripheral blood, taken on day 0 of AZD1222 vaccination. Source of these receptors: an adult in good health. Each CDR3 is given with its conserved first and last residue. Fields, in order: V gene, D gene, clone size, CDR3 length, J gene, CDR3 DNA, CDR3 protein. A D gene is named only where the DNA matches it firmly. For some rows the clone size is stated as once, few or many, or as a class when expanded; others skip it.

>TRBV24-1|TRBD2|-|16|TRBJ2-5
TGTGCCACCAGTGATTTCGGCCTAGCGGTACGAGAGACCCAGTACTTC
CATSDFGLAVRETQYF
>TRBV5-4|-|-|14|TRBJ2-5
TGTGCCAGCAGCTTAGCGTCAGGGCAAGAGACCCAGTACTTC
CASSLASGQETQYF
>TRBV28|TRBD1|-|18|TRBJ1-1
TGTGCCAGCAGTCCCTCGGACAGGAGGATCGACGGGGGCACTGAAGCTTTCTTT
CASSPSDRRIDGGTEAFF
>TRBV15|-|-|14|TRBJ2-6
TGTGCCACCCGAACTGTCTCTGGGGCCAACGTCCTGACTTTC
CATRTVSGANVLTF
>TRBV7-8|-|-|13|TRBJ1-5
TGTGCCAGCAGCGCAGGGGGCAATCAGCCCCAGCATTTT
CASSAGGNQPQHF
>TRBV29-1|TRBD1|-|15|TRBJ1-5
TGCAGCGTTAGGACAGGGGGCTCTGGCAATCAGCCCCAGCATTTT
CSVRTGGSGNQPQHF
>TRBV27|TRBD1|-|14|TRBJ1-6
TGTGCCAGCAGCTGGACAGGGGATAATTCACCCCTCCACTTT
CASSWTGDNSPLHF
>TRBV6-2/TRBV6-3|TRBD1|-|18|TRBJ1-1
TGTGCCAGCAGTTACTCGAACAGGGGTCGGACACTGAACACTGAAGCTTTCTTT
CASSYSNRGRTLNTEAFF
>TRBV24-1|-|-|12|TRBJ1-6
TGTGCCGTACAAGGAGAGAATTCACCCCTCCACTTT
CAVQGENSPLHF
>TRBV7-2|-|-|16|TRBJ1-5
TGTGCCAGCAGCTTAGCGGGGGGATATAGCAATCAGCCCCAGCATTTT
CASSLAGGYSNQPQHF
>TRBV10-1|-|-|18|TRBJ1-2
TGCGCCAGCAGTGATACCGGGTCCCACCCCCTCTCTAACTATGGCTACACCTTC
CASSDTGSHPLSNYGYTF
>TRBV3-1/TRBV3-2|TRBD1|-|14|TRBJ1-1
TGTGCCAGCAGCCAAGATCAGGGGGCAGCTGAAGCTTTCTTT
CASSQDQGAAEAFF
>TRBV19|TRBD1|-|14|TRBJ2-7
TGTGCCAGTAGCCCCGGGACAGGGGGCCTCGAGCAGTACTTC
CASSPGTGGLEQYF
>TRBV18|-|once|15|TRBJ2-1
TGTGCCAGCTCACCACCGGTACAGGTATACAATGAGCAGTTCTTC
CASSPPVQVYNEQFF
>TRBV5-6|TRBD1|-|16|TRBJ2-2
TGTGCCAGCAGCTTGCATGGGACAGGGGATTTCGGGGAGCTGTTTTTT
CASSLHGTGDFGELFF